Reported below is one TCR beta chain. Antigen unknown. CDR1 and CDR2 from the germline V gene are SGHTA and FQGNSA. J lost 0 bases, V lost 1 base, and 5 bases had no gene match. The CDR3 length is 17 residues. Use of 60 Vbeta and 13 Jbeta primers characterized the PCR. Profiled with immunoSEQ multiplex PCR; TCRdb holds only in-frame clones, not every one. The sample lists roughly 150,000 clones; around 79% were seen once. Donors in the study were healthy people who gave bone marrow. The data are from a study of cytomegalovirus exposure and HLA in healthy donors. Study conclusions and caveats: CMV serostatus was the sole immune exposure information available. The study recorded fewer than 200 TCR beta chains that were cytomegalovirus-associated.

The clonotype comes from a man aged 30-40 years in good health and CMV-seropositive. The sample was PBMCs. V usage is TRBV7-2 and J usage is TRBJ2-1, with 8 bases aligning to TRBD2. CDR3 coding DNA: TGTGCCAGCAGCTTAGGCGGGGGGTTTAGCTCCTACAATGAGCAGTTCTTC. Its protein product is CASSLGGGFSSYNEQFF.